What follows is one T cell receptor (beta chain) and its context. The antigen this receptor binds is unknown. Per-base quality was not reported, and no clone a single base away is much larger than it. These data originate in a study of blood T cell repertoires in COVID-19 (dated by TCRdb to 2020 to 2021). With respect to the entire study: Collaborator samples came from the United States, Italy and Spain and covered acute and convalescent phases of COVID-19. The samples were drawn from the first 160 participants of the ongoing ImmuneRACE study and from 1,254 subjects provided by 6 global collaborators. Deeply sampled blood TCRbeta repertoires from subjects exposed to, actively infected with, or recovered from COVID-19 were included in the dataset. The sample metadata nearly always contained a de-identified subject ID, COVID-19 status, age in years and sex. The material from the prospective study consisted of cDNA or gDNA derived from T cells, B-cell-depleted T cells, or PBMCs. Where available, HLA class I and class II types were taken from metadata supplied by the sample provider and were not determined by assay-based typing. The repertoires were released in a freely available public database meant as a resource for research on the immune response to SARS-CoV-2. The paper's findings and limits, for the study overall: Clinical and demographic metadata were provided uncurated, with the amount varying by source and participant.

Each collaborating institution followed its own protocols to collect whole blood in K2EDTA tubes. For TCRbeta analysis, collaborator samples were shipped as frozen whole blood, as isolated PBMCs, or as DNA extracted from either sample type. The CDR3 goes from the cysteine to the phenylalanine over 18 residues. Only the CDR3 DNA stays, 54 bases, in frame from base 1. Trimming takes 3 bases from V and 1 base from J, and the germline ends sit 24 bases apart. CDR1 and CDR2 are drawn from the germline V gene (reference sequence): GTSNPN, SVGIG. TCRbeta CDR3 regions were amplified from genomic DNA using the immunoSEQ Assay, a bias-controlled multiplex PCR. The authors' pipeline ran thus. Nucleated cell counts per sample were estimated from amplification of reference gene primers within the assay. To quantify the absolute abundance of each unique TCRbeta CDR3 rearrangement, sequence reads were collapsed and filtered. For each sample, productive Simpson clonality was calculated by taking the square root of Simpson's diversity index across productive rearrangements. TCRdb took this table from immuneACCESS and kept in-frame rearrangements with V and J called. Such tables lack part of the clones; where checked against another copy, unresolved V genes explain under half of the gap, and the rest is unexplained. The DNA gave D and trimming, while V, J and clone size come from that table. The table for this sample lists 100,000 to 120,000 clones; around 84% of them were counted only once. The ten top clones hold 7.5% to 10% of the sample.

This chain joins TRBV30 to TRBJ1-2; a tentative D match to TRBD1 spans 6 bases. The sequence was collected from a woman aged 40-49 years with acute or convalescent COVID-19. The sequenced sample was peripheral blood. The bases read TGTGCCTGGAGCCAAGGGGGGGGCAGGGGAGAAGTTAACTATGGCTACACCTTC. Its amino acids are CAWSQGGGRGEVNYGYTF.